This is a list of T cell receptor beta chains from one sample in a study of cytomegalovirus exposure and HLA in healthy donors. Libraries were prepared by immunoSEQ multiplex PCR; TCRdb keeps only in-frame clonotypes and omits some of them. Here the sample spans roughly 200,000 clones, over 65% being singletons. The sample consisted of PBMCs. These receptors all stem from a woman aged 55-69 years in good health and CMV-seropositive. Each CDR3 is given with its conserved first and last residue. Each record gives: clone size, CDR3 length, D gene, V gene, J gene, CDR3 DNA, CDR3 protein. D genes are given only for firm matches. Clone size is stated in some rows and not others, as once, few, many or a class when expanded.

>few|14|NA|TRBV28|TRBJ1-2
TGTGCCAGCAGTCCGCCCACAGAAGGCTATGGCTACACCTTC
CASSPPTEGYGYTF
>NA|14|NA|TRBV6-4|TRBJ1-1
TGTGCCAGCAGCCGAAGGGGGGGGGACACTGAAGCTTTCTTT
CASSRRGGDTEAFF
>few|15|NA|TRBV4-2|TRBJ2-7
TGTGCCAGCAGCCAAGACGGGGTACCCTCCGGCGAGCAGTACTTC
CASSQDGVPSGEQYF
>NA|15|TRBD2|TRBV11-2|TRBJ2-7
TGTGCCAGCAGCTTAGAGGGGGGAGGGCTCTACGAGCAGTACTTC
CASSLEGGGLYEQYF
>NA|15|NA|TRBV9|TRBJ2-1
TGTGCCAGCAGCGTACCCCTGGCAGGCGTCAATGAGCAGTTCTTC
CASSVPLAGVNEQFF
>NA|13|NA|TRBV29-1|TRBJ1-1
TGCAGCGTTGAAGGACAGTTGAACACTGAAGCTTTCTTT
CSVEGQLNTEAFF
>NA|13|NA|TRBV5-4|TRBJ2-3
TGTGCCAGCAGCTTGGAAGGGCTAAGGGGGCAGTATTTT
CASSLEGLRGQYF
>NA|15|TRBD1|TRBV5-1|TRBJ2-4
TGCGCCAGCAGTCAGGGACAGGCGACAACCAACATTCAGTACTTC
CASSQGQATTNIQYF
>NA|15|NA|TRBV19|TRBJ1-2
TGTGCCAGTAGTATATCCTACGGGAGGGGCTATGGCTACACCTTC
CASSISYGRGYGYTF
>NA|14|TRBD1|TRBV27|TRBJ1-1
TGTGCCAGCAGTTTATCGACAGGGGGAACTGAAGCTTTCTTT
CASSLSTGGTEAFF
>once|15|TRBD1|TRBV7-2|TRBJ2-3
TGTGCCAGCAGCATCGGACAGGGACCGACAGATACGCAGTATTTT
CASSIGQGPTDTQYF
>NA|14|TRBD1|TRBV28|TRBJ2-5
TGTGCCAGCAGTACCCGGACAGGCAAAGAGACCCAGTACTTC
CASSTRTGKETQYF
>NA|12|TRBD1|TRBV29-1|TRBJ1-2
TGCAGCGTTGACGCTACAGGGGATGGCTACACCTTC
CSVDATGDGYTF
>NA|15|TRBD1|TRBV28|TRBJ1-2
TGTGCCAGCAGCTTATCGGGACAGGGACATTGGGGCTACACCTTC
CASSLSGQGHWGYTF
>NA|13|TRBD1|TRBV7-2|TRBJ1-2
TGTGCCAGCAGCTCGACAGGGGGCGGTGGCTACACCTTC
CASSSTGGGGYTF
>few|13|NA|TRBV14|TRBJ1-6
TGTGCCAGCAGCTATGACAGGAATTCACCCCTCCACTTT
CASSYDRNSPLHF
>NA|15|NA|TRBV10-3|TRBJ2-3
TGTGCCATCAGTGATCGGGGGGCGGTGACAGATACGCAGTATTTT
CAISDRGAVTDTQYF
>once|15|TRBD1|TRBV27|TRBJ2-6
TGTGCCAGCAGTGCAACAGGGGTCGGGGCCAACGGCCTGACTTTC
CASSATGVGANGLTF
>NA|13|NA|TRBV7-2|TRBJ1-1
TGTGCCACTTCTGCGGGAAGGAACACTGAAGCTTTCTTT
CATSAGRNTEAFF
>NA|13|NA|TRBV16|TRBJ1-1
TGTGCCAGCGGCCTATTCCTGAACACTGAAGCTTTCTTT
CASGLFLNTEAFF
>few|15|TRBD1|TRBV5-1|TRBJ1-4
TGCGCCAGCAGCTTGGAGGGACAGGGGAATGAAAAACTGTTTTTT
CASSLEGQGNEKLFF
>NA|13|NA|TRBV7-2|TRBJ2-5
TGTGCCAGCAGCGAGTGGTACCAAGAGACCCAGTACTTC
CASSEWYQETQYF
>NA|13|NA|TRBV28|TRBJ2-4
TGTGCCAGCAGCCCAGGGCAGCAAAACATTCAGTACTTC
CASSPGQQNIQYF
>NA|14|TRBD1|TRBV2|TRBJ2-3
TGTGCCAGCAGTGAGCTGGGACAGACAGATACGCAGTATTTT
CASSELGQTDTQYF
>NA|14|TRBD2|TRBV6-1|TRBJ2-3
TGTGCCAGCAGTGAAGACAGCGGGAGGGATACGCAGTATTTT
CASSEDSGRDTQYF
>NA|15|TRBD1|TRBV7-9|TRBJ1-4
TGTGCCAGCAGCTCGAACAGGGGCCGGAATGAAAAACTGTTTTTT
CASSSNRGRNEKLFF
>NA|13|NA|TRBV29-1|TRBJ2-7
TGCAGCGTCGACAGCGACTCCAACTACGAGCAGTACTTC
CSVDSDSNYEQYF